These 9 T cell receptor beta chains came from one sample sequenced in a study of blood T cell repertoires in COVID-19. Assay: immunoSEQ multiplex PCR; the TCRdb copy retains only in-frame clones and omits some. The data show 150,000 to 200,000 clones, approximately 86% seen once. The sequencing sample was made of PBMCs or T cells enriched from blood (not recorded which). These receptors originate from a woman aged 25 to 39 who had recovered from COVID-19.

DNA for the CDR3: TGTGCCAGCAGTAGGGACAGGGAGAGCTACGAGCAGTACTTC. Protein sequence: CASSRDRESYEQYF. The V gene is TRBV6-6, the J gene TRBJ2-7, with TRBD1 matching over 9 bases. V was clipped by 5 bases and J by 3 bases; unmatched bases: 5. The length of the CDR3 is 14 residues. Germline CDR1 and CDR2: MNHNY and SVGAGI (reference sequence).

This chain joins TRBV19 and TRBJ1-2; weak D call: TRBD1 (5 bases). The germline V gene encodes CDR1 LNHDA and CDR2 SQIVND (reference sequence). The V end was cut by 4 bases, the J end by 3 bases, with 15 bases between. The CDR3 loop spans 15 amino acids. CDR3 sequence: CASSTSQGLHYGYTF. The CDR3 DNA reads as TGTGCCAGTAGTACGTCTCAGGGCCTCCACTATGGCTACACCTTC.

This chain connects TRBV23-1 to TRBJ1-4; 7 bases fit TRBD1. TRBV23-1 is an ORF, with its function uncertain. Unmatched junction bases numbered 3, after V lost 0 bases and J lost 2 bases. CDR3 length: 16 amino acids. The CDR3 nucleotides read TGCGCCAGCAGTCAATCGGAGGACAGGACTAATGAAAAACTGTTTTTT. Protein product: CASSQSEDRTNEKLFF.

The chain recombines TRBV7-3 with TRBJ2-5; 7 nucleotides agree with TRBD2. The CDR3 spans 17 residues. Trimming took 0 bases from V and 5 from J; bases not matched to a gene: 12. Germline CDR1 reads SGHTA; CDR2 reads FQGTGA. This CDR3 reads CASSLTSTGGGLETQYF. In nucleotides, the CDR3 is TGTGCCAGCAGCTTAACTTCAACGGGAGGAGGTTTGGAGACCCAGTACTTC.

V usage is TRBV19 and J usage is TRBJ1-5, with D possibly TRBD1 on 5 matching bases. CDR1 is LNHDA and CDR2 is SQIVND in the germline V gene (reference sequence). The ends were cut back, 7 bases at V and 3 bases at J, with 10 bases in the middle. CDR3 length equals 13 residues. CDR3 residues: CASTWTSNQPQHF. CDR3 sequence (DNA): TGTGCCAGTACCTGGACATCCAATCAGCCCCAGCATTTT.

This sequence joins TRBV29-1 and TRBJ1-1; D perhaps matches TRBD1 (5 bases). This CDR3 is 15 amino acids long. Germline values: CDR1 SQVTM, CDR2 ANQGSEA. V shed 2 bases and J shed 0 bases, with 13 bases lying between them. The CDR3 loop reads CSVETDSYMNTEAFF. Written as DNA, the CDR3 is TGCAGCGTTGAAACCGACAGCTACATGAACACTGAAGCTTTCTTT.

V is TRBV4-2 and J is TRBJ2-2; TRBD2 agrees at 8 bases. Germline assignment: CDR1 LGHNA and CDR2 YNFKEQ. The CDR3 has 16 amino acids. V lost 4 bases, J lost 3 bases, and 7 bases stayed unmatched. The CDR3: CASSPQAGVDTGELFF. CDR3 DNA sequence: TGTGCCAGCAGCCCTCAAGCGGGAGTCGACACCGGGGAGCTGTTTTTT.

The V call is TRBV19, the J call TRBJ1-6; TRBD1 agrees at 7 bases. J lost 5 bases, V lost 4 bases, and 5 bases had no gene match. CDR1 and CDR2 (germline): LNHDA, SQIVND (reference sequence). This CDR3 is built from 15 residues. The CDR3 spells CASSRGTVNNSPLHF. CDR3 sequence (DNA): TGTGCCAGTAGTAGAGGGACAGTAAATAATTCACCCCTCCACTTT.

The gene calls are TRBV6-5 and TRBJ1-5; 11 nucleotides align to TRBD1. V lost 9 bases, J lost 4 bases, and 5 bases stayed unmatched. The CDR3 has 14 residues. CDR1 and CDR2 from the germline V gene are MNHEY and SVGAGI. As DNA, the CDR3 is TGTGCCAGTTACGGGACAGGGGGGAATCAGCCCCAGCATTTT. Residues: CASYGTGGNQPQHF.